The 13 T cell receptor beta chains reported below all come from one sample, sequenced in a study of T cells after yellow fever vaccination. TCRdb independently ran MiXCR on the 5' RACE reads; one entry per CDR3 protein. The top ten clones hold more than 1.4% of a sample with fewer than 6,000 distinct CDR3 sequences, 6.5% to 8.5% of them seen once. The source was PBMCs, either bulk or a sorted T-cell subset (CD4+, CD8+, memory, or dextramer-sorted; not recorded which), collected 15 days after the yellow fever booster vaccination. These receptors all stem from a man aged 30 to 39 who received the YFV17D yellow fever vaccine.

In its sample, this clonotype ranks as medium-sized. The chain is built from TRBV5-1 and TRBJ2-3, with TRBD2 identical over 9 bases. This CDR3 region has 14 residues. The J segment lost 6 bases and the V segment lost 2 bases, leaving 4 bases of the junction unmatched. Germline V gene data show CDR1 as SGHRS and CDR2 as YFSETQ. The CDR3 is CASSLAGGRDTQYF. As DNA, the CDR3 is TGCGCCAGCAGCTTAGCGGGAGGACGGGATACGCAGTATTTT.

This clonotype is labeled medium-sized. The genes are TRBV24-1 and TRBJ2-5; 12 bases match TRBD1. Germline CDR1 KGHDR, CDR2 SFDVKD. CDR3 length: 17 residues. V shed 4 bases and J 5 bases; nucleotides not matched to a gene: 10. CDR3 sequence reads: CATSDRSRDRGRETQYF. DNA of the CDR3: TGTGCCACCAGTGACCGCTCCCGGGACAGGGGGCGTGAGACCCAGTACTTC.

By frequency in the sample, this clonotype is medium-sized. The CDR3 is CASITPGTSVNEQFF. CDR3 DNA sequence: TGTGCCAGCATAACGCCCGGGACTAGCGTCAATGAGCAGTTCTTC. The chain uses TRBV28 and TRBJ2-1, with TRBD2 identical over 10 bases. Germline V gene sequence: CDR1 MDHEN, CDR2 SYDVKM. J gave up 6 bases and V 7 bases, and 9 bases lay outside the gene matches. The CDR3 contains 15 residues.

There are many counts of this clonotype. The rearrangement uses TRBV5-4 and TRBJ2-5; D is perhaps TRBD2 (5 bases). The CDR3 length is 17 residues. Germline V gene lookup returns CDR1 SGHNT and CDR2 YYREEE (reference sequence). Trimming left V 4 bases short and J 2 bases short, with 21 bases between. CDR3 DNA sequence: TGTGCCAGCAGCCCTGGGATAGGGCTAGCAGGACAAGAGACCCAGTACTTC. Encoded protein: CASSPGIGLAGQETQYF.

This clonotype was detected many times. This rearrangement joins TRBV11-2 to TRBJ2-2; D is ambiguous. The CDR3 spans 13 residues. Trimming left V 0 bases short and J 9 bases short, with 8 bases between. The germline gives CDR1 SGHAT, CDR2 FQNNGV. The CDR3, as DNA: TGTGCCAGCAGCTTAGAATTGAAGCGGGAGCTGTTTTTT. This translates into CASSLELKRELFF.

This clonotype was seen many times. This chain joins TRBV7-2 and TRBJ2-3; 7 nucleotides align to TRBD2. Germline V CDR1 and CDR2: SGHTA, FQGNSA. V lost 0 bases and J lost 9; bases outside the gene matches: 6. The CDR3 is 14 amino acids. CDR3 in DNA: TGTGCCAGCAGCTTAGCATCGGGGGGTAGGACGCAGTATTTT. Its translation: CASSLASGGRTQYF.

This clonotype is labeled medium-sized (0.01 to 0.1%). The chain combines TRBV10-1 with TRBJ2-1; 13 bases line up with TRBD2. CDR1 and CDR2 from the germline V gene are WNHNN and SYGVQD (reference sequence). The CDR3 contains 18 residues. With V trimmed by 4 bases and J by 6 bases, 12 bases remained unmatched. CDR3 in DNA: TGCGCCAGCAGTGGGGGACTAGCGGGATCGTTGTCAGGCAATGAGCAGTTCTTC. This codes for CASSGGLAGSLSGNEQFF.

This clonotype is termed medium-sized (0.01 to 0.1%). The CDR3 sequence is CSASVGGEETQYF. The CDR3 DNA sequence: TGCAGTGCTAGCGTGGGGGGCGAAGAGACCCAGTACTTC. The chain has TRBV20-1 and TRBJ2-5; possibly TRBD1 or TRBD2 for D (6 bases each). The CDR3 totals 13 residues. The V and J ends lost 3 bases and 3 bases respectively, with 11 bases between them. CDR1 and CDR2 from the germline V gene are DFQATT and SNEGSKA (reference sequence).

This clonotype was counted a few times. This rearrangement joins TRBV11-3 to TRBJ2-6; D not resolved. This CDR3 is built from 13 residues. CDR1 is SGHNT, CDR2 YENEEA, per germline. The V and J ends lost 5 bases and 0 bases respectively, with 2 bases between them. CDR3 sequence (DNA): TGTGCCAGCAGCAACTCTGGGGCCAACGTCCTGACTTTC. Residues: CASSNSGANVLTF.

The V and J genes are TRBV20-1 and TRBJ2-1; 12 bases line up with TRBD2. The CDR3 contains 14 residues. Losses at the gene ends were 3 bases for V and 7 bases for J; bases not matched to a gene: 4. Looked up from germline, CDR1 is DFQATT and CDR2 is SNEGSKA (reference sequence). The CDR3 is CSASLAGGENEQFF. CDR3 DNA sequence: TGCAGTGCTAGTCTAGCGGGAGGGGAGAATGAGCAGTTCTTC.

This clonotype ranks as medium-sized (0.01 to 0.1%). This chain uses TRBV20-1 with TRBJ1-1; D gene ambiguous. The germline V gene encodes CDR1 DFQATT and CDR2 SNEGSKA (reference sequence). Trimming left V 3 bases short and J 8 bases short, with 7 bases between. The CDR3 extends over 10 amino acids. The DNA for the CDR3 is TGCAGTGCTAGCCTCAACGAAGCTTTCTTT. It yields the protein CSASLNEAFF.

This clonotype qualifies as medium-sized. This sequence joins TRBV4-1 and TRBJ2-1, with 7 positions matching TRBD1. The germline V gene has CDR1 MGHRA and CDR2 YSYEKL. This CDR3 has 16 residues. The trim removed 4 bases at V and 3 bases at J, leaving 9 bases unmatched. The CDR3 DNA is TGCGCCAGCAGCCCGGTGCGACAGGGACGCTACAATGAGCAGTTCTTC. It yields the protein CASSPVRQGRYNEQFF.

CDR3 protein: CASSPRQGYRHTEAFF. The CDR3 coding sequence is TGTGCCAGCAGCCCTAGACAGGGGTATAGACACACTGAAGCTTTCTTT. The rearrangement uses TRBV7-2 and TRBJ1-1, with 8 bases that match TRBD1. The V gene end was trimmed by 5 bases and the J gene end by 3 bases; junction bases not matched to a gene: 11. Germline values: CDR1 SGHTA, CDR2 FQGNSA. There are 16 residues in the CDR3.